This entry lists 10 T cell receptor beta chains sequenced from one sample in a study of prognosis after radiotherapy for stage I lung cancer (dated by TCRdb to the early 2020s). The sequencing machine was an Illumina HiSeq 3000. The TCR beta CDR3 region was amplified from genomic DNA by two rounds of multiplex PCR. The first PCR round used primers specific to each TRBV and TRBJ gene, with sequences filed in Chinese patent CN105087789A. TCRdb trimmed the raw reads at Q25, called clones with MiXCR and kept productive beta chains. Under each unique CDR3 protein, matching rows form one entry showing the most common genes and DNA. This sample gives approximately 23,000 distinct CDR3 sequences in total; 35% to 45% of them show up just once. The leading ten clones occupy roughly three fifths of the sample. This sample comprised PBMCs, obtained before or after stereotactic body radiation therapy (not recorded which). Receptors originate from a donor over 45 with non-small cell lung cancer.

This clonotype was seen at least ten times. J is TRBJ2-6 and V is TRBV7-2; D is possibly TRBD2 (5 bases). V dropped 5 bases and J dropped 0 bases, with 17 bases sitting between them. This CDR3 has 18 residues. Germline V gene sequence: CDR1 SGHTA, CDR2 FQGNSA. The CDR3 bases are TGTGCCAGCAGCAGATCCCGGGAATTTCTCTCTGGGGCCAACGTCCTGACTTTC. This translates into CASSRSREFLSGANVLTF.

This clonotype was counted at least ten times. The chain links TRBV12-3 or TRBV12-4 to TRBJ2-1; no clear D gene. The CDR3 sequence is 14 residues long. Trimming cost V 7 bases and J 3 bases, with 13 bases left between them. This CDR3 is CASTSVPRYNEQFF. CDR3 sequence (DNA): TGTGCCAGCACAAGCGTCCCCCGCTACAATGAGCAGTTCTTC.

The rearrangement joins TRBV5-1 to TRBJ1-3, with 10 bases fitting TRBD1. The V segment lost 1 base and the J segment 7 bases; nucleotides outside the gene matches: 8. Germline V gives CDR1 SGHRS, CDR2 YFSETQ. The CDR3 length is 16 residues. The CDR3 protein is CASSLSGQGRANTIYF. As DNA, the CDR3 is TGCGCCAGCAGCTTGTCGGGACAGGGGCGCGCGAACACCATATATTTT.

V and J are TRBV20-1 and TRBJ2-5; a weak D match, TRBD1 (6 bases). The germline gives CDR1 DFQATT, CDR2 SNEGSKA (reference sequence). V dropped 5 bases and J dropped 3 bases, with 13 bases sitting between them. The CDR3 consists of 13 residues. Written as DNA, the CDR3 is TGCAGTGCTCCATGGACAGCAGAAGAGACCCAGTACTTC. This gives the protein CSAPWTAEETQYF.

This clonotype showed up many times. This rearrangement joins TRBV2 to TRBJ1-1; weak D call: TRBD1 (6 bases). V was pared by 7 bases and J by 3 bases, with 21 bases between. The CDR3 covers 16 residues. Germline assignment: CDR1 SNHLY and CDR2 FYNNEI. Here the CDR3 reads CASTARGGSRDTEAFF. The DNA of the CDR3 is TGTGCCAGCACCGCCAGGGGTGGTTCTCGGGACACTGAAGCTTTCTTT.

The table lists this clonotype with a few counts. CDR3 nucleotides: TGTGCCAGCACTACGACGCGGACAGGGGGATCCGAGCAGTACTTC. Translating gives CASTTTRTGGSEQYF. The rearrangement uses TRBV5-4 and TRBJ2-7, with TRBD1 identical over 10 bases. Germline lookup yields CDR1 SGHNT and CDR2 YYREEE (reference sequence). The trim removed 6 bases at V and 6 bases at J, leaving 12 bases unmatched. This CDR3 spans 15 amino acids.

The chain recombines TRBV6-1 with TRBJ2-2, with D uncertain. Germline values: CDR1 MNHNS, CDR2 SASEGT. Trimming shortened V by 6 bases and J by 5 bases, and 10 bases separated the two germline ends. This CDR3 region has 13 residues. CDR3 in amino acids: CASRFAPTGELFF. In nucleotides, the CDR3 is TGTGCCAGCAGATTCGCCCCTACCGGGGAGCTGTTTTTT.

This clonotype was seen repeatedly, ten times or more. CDR3 sequence (DNA): TGTGCCAGCAGTCCGGGACGCAGCCAAGAGACCCAGTACTTC. Amino acid sequence: CASSPGRSQETQYF. V usage is TRBV6-1 and J usage is TRBJ2-5; perhaps D is TRBD1 or TRBD2 (5 bases each). This CDR3 contains 14 residues. The V end lost 5 bases, the J end lost 1 base, and 11 bases lay between the germline ends. CDR1 is MNHNS and CDR2 is SASEGT in the germline V gene.

This clonotype has ten or more counts. The chain combines TRBV6-2 or TRBV6-3 with TRBJ1-2; a weak D match, TRBD1 (6 bases). V dropped 7 bases and J dropped 3 bases, with 21 bases sitting between them. This CDR3 is 16 amino acids long. Germline-derived CDR1 and CDR2 are MNHEY and SVGEGT. For the CDR3, the DNA is TGTGCCAGCACTCAACCCGGGGGCAGGGCCGACTATGGCTACACCTTC. Translating gives CASTQPGGRADYGYTF.

This clonotype was recorded a few times. The chain employs TRBV28 and TRBJ1-4, with 7 bases aligning to TRBD1. The V segment lost 5 bases and the J segment 4 bases; nucleotides outside the gene matches: 10. The CDR3 loop spans 16 amino acids. The germline V gene has CDR1 MDHEN and CDR2 SYDVKM. The CDR3 nucleotides read TGTGCCAGCAGTCCTCTTAAGGGACAGAATAATGAAAAACTGTTTTTT. The encoded protein is CASSPLKGQNNEKLFF.